This TCR beta chain was sequenced in a study of CD8 T cells in Susac syndrome. This clonotype came up once. TCR beta sequences were obtained from blood CD8+ and CD4+ T cells. Recently defined diagnostic criteria for definite or probable disease were fulfilled by Susac syndrome patients. Reverse transcription of roughly 0.45 to 1 ug RNA was performed with random hexamers. With immunoSEQ multiplex PCR, TCR beta CDR3 was amplified across 54 Vbeta and 13 Jbeta. A single record per CDR3 protein comes from TCRdb applying MiXCR to the immunoSEQ multiplex PCR reads. The sample lists 85,000 to 95,000 distinct CDR3 sequences; roughly 94% were seen once. V lost 2 bases and J lost 1, with 7 bases in between. CDR1 is LGHNA and CDR2 is YSLEER in the germline V gene. The CDR3 is made up of 14 amino acids.

The V gene is TRBV4-3, the J gene TRBJ2-3; D unresolved. The sample was CD4+ T cells from PBMCs. The receptor was derived from a human donor with Susac syndrome. The CDR3 spells CASSQLPGTDTQYF. CDR3 sequence (DNA): TGCGCCAGCAGCCAACTTCCGGGCACAGATACGCAGTATTTT.